These T cell receptor beta chains were read from a single sample in a study of response to subunit inactivated influenza vaccine. TCRdb re-derived calls from the RT-PCR reads in MiXCR, one entry per CDR3 protein. The sample carries hundreds of thousands of distinct CDR3 sequences, about a sixth recorded once. Specimen: PBMCs from blood, collected less than 13 days after vaccination. Receptors originate from a man between 50 and 59 years old who received an inactivated influenza vaccine. CDR3s include the opening cysteine and the closing phenylalanine or tryptophan.

v_call,j_call,cdr3_aa
TRBV23-1,TRBJ1-3,CASSQSGGDGNTIYF
TRBV5-6,TRBJ2-7,CASSRGTGIYEQYF
TRBV30,TRBJ2-7,CAWSQTRTAEGQYF
TRBV29-1,TRBJ1-1,CSVAIRGYAEAFF
TRBV2,TRBJ2-5,CASSETSGGETQYF
TRBV5-6,TRBJ2-3,CASHAEIGAQYF
TRBV7-7,TRBJ2-5,CASSLAPAFQETQYF
TRBV5-1,TRBJ2-3,CASSSGGSTDTQYF
TRBV5-1,TRBJ2-7,CASSLGVGGSYEQYF
TRBV3-1,TRBJ2-1,CATSQQFPGTGVVNEQFF
TRBV7-9,TRBJ2-7,CASSPWRGDTQSYEQYF
TRBV5-6,TRBJ2-2,CASSLISSGGSGELFF
TRBV20-1,TRBJ2-7,CSAGEYEQYF
TRBV7-9,TRBJ2-2,CASSPPLVPGELFF
TRBV18,TRBJ2-7,CASSPSTGGASGQYF
TRBV30,TRBJ1-5,CAWTRTGIGQPQHF
TRBV4-1,TRBJ2-6,CASSQPAGANVLTF
TRBV3-1,TRBJ2-2,CASSQLLRGTSGELFF
TRBV20-1,TRBJ2-1,CSAVTSGIYNEQFF
TRBV7-2,TRBJ2-7,CASSLVAGGSYEQYF
TRBV28,TRBJ2-4,CASRDSRRLLAKNIQYF
TRBV12-3/TRBV12-4,TRBJ1-5,CASSSIWTSNQPQHF
TRBV4-2,TRBJ2-5,CASSQARLADRETQYF
TRBV5-5,TRBJ1-2,CASSLEGLDYGYTF
TRBV20-1,TRBJ2-3,CSVPTKRGETYADTQYF
TRBV6-5,TRBJ2-3,CASSSLNAADTQYF
TRBV5-1,TRBJ2-7,CASSLRTGAHEQYF
TRBV4-3,TRBJ2-5,CASSPSRGQETQYF
TRBV2,TRBJ1-2,CASSETLGYGYTF
TRBV5-1,TRBJ1-1,CASSLEPERVFF
TRBV10-3,TRBJ2-1,CAILLGSGSNEQFF
TRBV7-2,TRBJ2-3,CASSLGWGDTQYF
TRBV5-1,TRBJ1-6,CASSSDYNSPLHF
TRBV4-2,TRBJ2-5,CASSQTSGGNQETQYF
TRBV18,TRBJ1-1,CASSPKTGFAEAFF
TRBV7-8,TRBJ2-7,CASSLATGVMGEQYF
TRBV10-3,TRBJ1-5,CAISESLGTGQPQHF
TRBV15,TRBJ1-3,CATSRGDRARNTIYF
TRBV6-1,TRBJ2-3,CASSDSGGGDTQYF
TRBV7-3,TRBJ1-6,CASSLGGGGSPLHF